The 12 T cell receptor beta chains presented below share a single source sample, sequenced in a study of shared clonotypes between healthy human individuals. Assay used: immunoSEQ multiplex PCR; TCRdb lists only in-frame clones, some missing. The sample records 1 million to 1.2 million clones, roughly 80% being singletons. Sample: memory CD4+ T cells from PBMCs. Indicated subset: CD45RA-negative fraction. The receptors originated from a man aged 18 to 30 in good health. Some clones in this sample may be carry-over from other donors' samples.

This chain uses TRBV29-1 with TRBJ2-1; D possibly corresponds to TRBD1 (5 bases). The V gene's germline CDR1 is SQVTM and CDR2 ANQGSEA. The CDR3 sequence is 12 residues long. Trimming took 3 bases from V and 9 from J, leaving 12 bases between them. CDR3 region: CSVEPQGSEQFF. As DNA, the CDR3 is TGCAGCGTTGAGCCTCAGGGCAGTGAGCAGTTCTTC.

The genes are TRBV28 and TRBJ2-7, with D tentatively TRBD1 or TRBD2 (5 bases each). V lost 5 bases and J lost 3, with 17 bases in between. CDR1 is MDHEN and CDR2 is SYDVKM in the germline V gene. This CDR3 contains 15 residues. CDR3 in DNA: TGTGCCAGCAGTCCCGGGACCAATCTCTACTACGAGCAGTACTTC. It specifies CASSPGTNLYYEQYF.

In its sample, this clone was seen a few times. This sequence joins TRBV30 and TRBJ1-5; D may be TRBD1 (5 bases). The CDR3 is 13 amino acids. CDR1 and CDR2 from the germline V gene are GTSNPN and SVGIG (reference sequence). V was pared by 4 bases and J by 3 bases, with 10 bases between. CDR3 region: CAWNPDTNQPQHF. The CDR3 coding sequence is TGTGCCTGGAACCCGGACACCAATCAGCCCCAGCATTTT.

The genes are TRBV9 and TRBJ1-1; TRBD1 agrees at 8 bases. This CDR3 has 15 residues. Per germline, CDR1 SGDLS and CDR2 YYNGEE. V shed 4 bases and J 5 bases; nucleotides not matched to a gene: 10. CDR3 in amino acids: CASSTIGQGRTEAFF. CDR3 coding DNA: TGTGCCAGCAGCACAATCGGACAGGGTCGGACTGAAGCTTTCTTT.

The V call is TRBV25-1, the J call TRBJ1-2; maybe TRBD1 (5 bases). Trimming stripped 3 bases from V and 6 bases from J, with 14 bases between. Germline V gene lookup returns CDR1 MGHDK and CDR2 SYGVNS. The CDR3 contains 14 residues. The CDR3 reads CASSDYTGSDGYTF. CDR3 DNA: TGTGCCAGCAGTGACTACACAGGTTCGGATGGCTACACCTTC.

The CDR3, as DNA: TGTGCCAGCAGTGAGCTTGACATTTTCTACAATCAGCCCCAGCATTTT. Residues: CASSELDIFYNQPQHF. V gene TRBV6-1 combines with J gene TRBJ1-5; the D is unclear. Trimming stripped 3 bases from V and 3 bases from J, with 15 bases between. The CDR3 totals 16 residues. Looked up from germline, CDR1 is MNHNS and CDR2 is SASEGT.

This clone was found a few times. The chain combines TRBV6-6 with TRBJ1-1; 9 nucleotides align to TRBD1. J was trimmed by 6 bases and V by 0 bases; bases with no gene match: 2. There are 14 residues in the CDR3. Looked up from germline, CDR1 is MNHNY and CDR2 is SVGAGI (reference sequence). The CDR3 is CASSYSGQGSEAFF. The CDR3 region has the DNA TGTGCCAGCAGTTACTCGGGACAGGGCTCTGAAGCTTTCTTT.

This chain joins TRBV5-1 and TRBJ2-7; D gene ambiguous. The ends were cut back, 5 bases at V and 3 bases at J, with 9 bases in the middle. The germline V gene has CDR1 SGHRS and CDR2 YFSETQ. This CDR3 is built from 12 residues. CDR3 in DNA: TGCGCCAGCAGAATAGACAACTACGAGCAGTACTTC. Translation: CASRIDNYEQYF.

The chain employs TRBV2 and TRBJ2-5; D gene uncertain. Germline CDR1 reads SNHLY; CDR2 reads FYNNEI. Trimming pared 4 bases from V and 0 bases from J, leaving 6 bases between. The CDR3 covers 13 residues. The CDR3 loop is CASSAEYQETQYF. Written as DNA, the CDR3 is TGTGCCAGCAGTGCCGAATACCAAGAGACCCAGTACTTC.

The chain combines TRBV4-2 with TRBJ2-7; TRBD2 agrees at 9 bases. The germline V gene has CDR1 LGHNA and CDR2 YNFKEQ. The V and J ends lost 3 bases and 2 bases, in that order; junction bases with no gene match: 5. The CDR3 covers 15 residues. CDR3 nucleotide sequence: TGTGCCAGCAGCCAGCAACTAGCGGGTCCCTACGAGCAGTACTTC. Amino acid sequence: CASSQQLAGPYEQYF.

The sample holds a few counts of this clone. This chain links TRBV4-2 with TRBJ1-2; the match to TRBD1 covers 9 bases. The CDR3 runs 15 residues. Germline V gene lookup returns CDR1 LGHNA and CDR2 YNFKEQ. Unmatched junction bases numbered 5, after V lost 2 bases and J lost 4 bases. The CDR3 DNA reads TGTGCCAGCAGCCAAACAGGGGGCTCAGGCTATGGCTACACCTTC. Translation: CASSQTGGSGYGYTF.

The gene calls are TRBV6-5 and TRBJ2-1, with D possibly matching TRBD2 (6 bases). CDR3 length: 15 residues. Germline CDR1 reads MNHEY; CDR2 reads SVGAGI. The V and J ends lost 4 bases and 3 bases respectively, with 13 bases between them. CDR3 protein: CASSLKPGSYNEQFF. The CDR3 DNA sequence: TGTGCCAGCAGTTTAAAACCCGGGAGCTACAATGAGCAGTTCTTC.